This entry lists 15 T cell receptor beta chains sequenced from one sample in a study of T cell repertoires in cytomegalovirus infection. TCRdb independently ran MiXCR on the reads; one entry per CDR3 protein. The data hold some 160,000 distinct CDR3 sequences, with roughly 17% observed a single time. Sequenced material: CD8+ T cells from PBMCs. Receptors were obtained from a human donor in good health (CMV status not recorded). Some clones in this sample may be carry-over from other donors' samples.

This clonotype has more than one count but fewer than ten. This chain joins TRBV6-1 and TRBJ2-2, with a possible D match to TRBD1 (5 bases). Per the germline V gene, CDR1 is MNHNS and CDR2 is SASEGT. With 7 bases removed from V and 3 bases from J, the gap between germline ends came to 12 bases. This CDR3 is built from 14 residues. The CDR3 here is CASTPGPYTGELFF. Written as DNA, the CDR3 is TGTGCCAGCACCCCAGGGCCCTACACCGGGGAGCTGTTTTTT.

This clonotype was seen more than once but under ten times. The chain employs TRBV7-9 and TRBJ2-7, with D possibly being TRBD2 (6 bases). Deletions cut 5 bases from V and 7 bases from J, with 18 bases between. The CDR3 consists of 14 residues. Germline V gives CDR1 SEHNR, CDR2 FQNEAQ (reference sequence). The CDR3 region is CASSRETEAREQYF. In nucleotides, the CDR3 is TGTGCCAGCAGCCGGGAGACGGAGGCGCGGGAGCAGTACTTC.

This clonotype came up many times. The chain employs TRBV6-5 and TRBJ1-1; D unresolved. This CDR3 spans 14 amino acids. The V gene lost 2 bases and the J gene lost 1 base, with 8 bases spanning the gap. Germline assignment: CDR1 MNHEY and CDR2 SVGAGI. CDR3 loop: CASSYGGKNTEAFF. CDR3 coding DNA: TGTGCCAGCAGTTACGGAGGGAAGAACACTGAAGCTTTCTTT.

This clonotype was detected a few times. This rearrangement joins TRBV6-5 to TRBJ1-1, with a possible D match to TRBD1 (6 bases). The CDR3 totals 15 residues. V lost 2 bases to trimming and J lost 1 base, with 11 bases between them. Germline values: CDR1 MNHEY, CDR2 SVGAGI. CDR3 residues: CASSYREGGNTEAFF. The CDR3 nucleotides are TGTGCCAGCAGTTACCGTGAGGGGGGGAACACTGAAGCTTTCTTT.

The chain uses TRBV28 and TRBJ1-1, with 9 bases fitting TRBD1. CDR1 and CDR2 from the germline V gene are MDHEN and SYDVKM. The CDR3 has 15 residues. J was trimmed by 3 bases and V by 5 bases; bases with no gene match: 7. In nucleotides, the CDR3 is TGTGCCAGCAGTCCTGACAGGGGGAGAGACACTGAAGCTTTCTTT. Its protein is CASSPDRGRDTEAFF.

In this sample, this clonotype turned up a few times. CDR3 in DNA: TGTGCCACATACCCCGGAGGGGGTAGGACTGAAGCTTTCTTT. Its protein is CATYPGGGRTEAFF. This rearrangement joins TRBV28 to TRBJ1-1, with a weak D call TRBD1 (6 bases). The CDR3 extends over 14 amino acids. The germline V gene encodes CDR1 MDHEN and CDR2 SYDVKM. Trimming shortened V by 10 bases and J by 5 bases, and 20 bases separated the two germline ends.

This clonotype was found many times. The J gene is TRBJ2-7, the V gene TRBV6-1; tentative D call: TRBD1 (5 bases). The ends were cut back, 7 bases at V and 7 bases at J, with 17 bases in the middle. The CDR3 spans 13 residues. Germline-derived CDR1 and CDR2 are MNHNS and SASEGT. CDR3 bases: TGTGCCAGCAACCAGGGATTGGCTCTTGAGCAGTACTTC. Amino acid sequence: CASNQGLALEQYF.

This clonotype appeared a few times. The chain combines TRBV9 with TRBJ1-1; TRBD1 agrees at 9 bases. V lost 2 bases to trimming and J lost 6 bases; unmatched junction nucleotides: 5. Germline loops: CDR1 SGDLS, CDR2 YYNGEE. There are 14 residues in the CDR3. CDR3 nucleotide sequence: TGTGCCAGCAGCGTGACAGGGGGGTCCCCTGAAGCTTTCTTT. Its translation: CASSVTGGSPEAFF.

The CDR3 DNA follows: TGTGCCAGCAGCTTAGCGCTCTTCGATAGGCAGGTCGGCTACACCTTC. Encoded protein: CASSLALFDRQVGYTF. V usage is TRBV7-2 and J usage is TRBJ1-2; D unclear. Germline V gives CDR1 SGHTA, CDR2 FQGNSA. CDR3 length equals 16 residues. Trimming shortened V by 0 bases and J by 8 bases, and 19 bases separated the two germline ends.

This chain links TRBV20-1 with TRBJ2-1, with D possibly matching TRBD2 (6 bases). V was pared by 0 bases and J by 0 bases, with 15 bases between. There are 17 residues in the CDR3. From germline, CDR1 is DFQATT and CDR2 SNEGSKA (reference sequence). The CDR3: CSARDRKAGRSYNEQFF. In DNA, the CDR3 is TGCAGTGCTAGAGATAGAAAAGCGGGCCGCTCCTACAATGAGCAGTTCTTC.

By share, this clonotype counts as medium-sized. This sequence joins TRBV7-8 and TRBJ2-3, with 9 bases lining up with TRBD2. Unmatched junction bases numbered 7, after V lost 1 base and J lost 2 bases. CDR3 length: 17 residues. Germline lookup yields CDR1 SGHVS and CDR2 FQNEAQ. The CDR3 sequence: CASSLDQSGGHTDTQYF. The CDR3 DNA sequence: TGTGCCAGCAGCTTAGACCAAAGCGGGGGGCACACAGATACGCAGTATTTT.

The chain couples TRBV20-1 to TRBJ1-1; no clear D. V was clipped by 0 bases and J by 0 bases, with 14 bases between them. The CDR3 length is 16 residues. The V gene's germline CDR1 is DFQATT and CDR2 SNEGSKA (reference sequence). The CDR3 reads CSARDLWTDLNTEAFF. The CDR3 nucleotides read TGCAGTGCTAGAGATCTATGGACTGACTTGAACACTGAAGCTTTCTTT.

V and J are TRBV7-2 and TRBJ1-6; no reliable D call. Germline CDR1 and CDR2: SGHTA and FQGNSA. The CDR3 extends over 17 amino acids. The V gene lost 5 bases and the J gene lost 3 bases, with 17 bases spanning the gap. The CDR3 nucleotides read TGTGCCAGCAGCCCCCTCTCGACGGACTACTATAATTCACCCCTCCACTTT. Its translation is CASSPLSTDYYNSPLHF.

This clonotype was picked up many times. The chain joins TRBV4-2 to TRBJ1-1, with D maybe TRBD1 (5 bases). V lost 0 bases and J 5 bases, leaving 10 bases between the germline ends. The germline V gene encodes CDR1 LGHNA and CDR2 YNFKEQ. The CDR3 runs 14 residues. CDR3 sequence (DNA): TGTGCCAGCAGCCAAGATAGGGACGGTACTGAAGCTTTCTTT. This gives the protein CASSQDRDGTEAFF.

The chain joins TRBV27 to TRBJ2-5; D tentatively reads TRBD1 or TRBD2 (6 bases each). V shed 5 bases and J shed 5 bases, with 15 bases lying between them. CDR3 length: 14 residues. Germline V gives CDR1 MNHEY, CDR2 SMNVEV (reference sequence). The CDR3 is CASSPGAPGETQYF. The DNA for the CDR3 is TGTGCCAGCAGTCCGGGGGCTCCGGGGGAGACCCAGTACTTC.